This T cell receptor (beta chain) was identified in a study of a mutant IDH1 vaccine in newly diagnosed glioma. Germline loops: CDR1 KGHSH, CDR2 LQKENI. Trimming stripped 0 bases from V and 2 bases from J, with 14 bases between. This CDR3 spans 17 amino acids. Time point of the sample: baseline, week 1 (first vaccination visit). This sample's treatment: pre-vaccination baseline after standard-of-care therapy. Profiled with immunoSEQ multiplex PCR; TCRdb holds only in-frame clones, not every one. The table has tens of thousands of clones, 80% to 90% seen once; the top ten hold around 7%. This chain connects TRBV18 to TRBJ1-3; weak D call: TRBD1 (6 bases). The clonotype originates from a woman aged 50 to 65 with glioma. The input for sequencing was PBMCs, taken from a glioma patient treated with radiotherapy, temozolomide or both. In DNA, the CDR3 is TGTGCCAGCTCACCACCGTCGTCCCAGGGGACTGGAAACACCATATATTTT. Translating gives CASSPPSSQGTGNTIYF.